What follows are 19 T cell receptor beta chains derived from one specimen sequenced in a study of blood T cell repertoires in COVID-19. This table comes from immunoSEQ multiplex PCR, and its TCRdb copy is limited to in-frame clones, with some not included. Of about 270,000 clones in the sample, around 89% were seen once. The sample comprised PBMCs or T cells enriched from blood (not recorded which). The receptor source for this set is a woman younger than 35 who had recovered from COVID-19.

The rearrangement joins TRBV2 to TRBJ2-3; the match to TRBD2 covers 10 bases. V trimming: 5 bases; J trimming: 9 bases; junction bases outside the gene matches: 14. Per germline, CDR1 SNHLY and CDR2 FYNNEI. There are 16 residues in the CDR3. CDR3 bases: TGTGCCAGCAGTAAGGCTAGCGGGGGCTCGAGGATAACGCAGTATTTT. Protein sequence: CASSKASGGSRITQYF.

The rearrangement uses TRBV2 and TRBJ2-5; 10 bases are shared with TRBD2. Germline CDR1 is SNHLY and CDR2 is FYNNEI. The CDR3 covers 16 residues. V was clipped by 6 bases and J by 1 base; unmatched bases: 8. The CDR3 is CASSESGGAFQETQYF. The CDR3, as DNA: TGTGCCAGCAGCGAGAGCGGGGGGGCTTTCCAAGAGACCCAGTACTTC.

The chain employs TRBV4-1 and TRBJ1-4, with TRBD1 as a possible D gene (6 bases). V was trimmed by 0 bases and J by 1 base, leaving 12 bases between them. Germline-derived CDR1 and CDR2 are MGHRA and YSYEKL. The CDR3 length is 17 residues. The DNA for the CDR3 is TGCGCCAGCAGCCAAGATGCCGGGGGGCGAACTAATGAAAAACTGTTTTTT. Its protein is CASSQDAGGRTNEKLFF.

This chain joins TRBV27 and TRBJ2-7; possible D gene TRBD2, 5 bases. The CDR3 covers 14 residues. CDR1 MNHEY and CDR2 SMNVEV come from the germline V gene (reference sequence). V was cut by 1 base and J by 0 bases, with 7 bases left in between. CDR3 residues: CASSLYRDSYEQYF. DNA for the CDR3: TGTGCCAGCAGTTTATATCGGGACTCCTACGAGCAGTACTTC.

This clone was found once. The CDR3 nucleotides read TGTGCCAGCAGCGTTAGCGGGGGCATGGTAGATACGCAGTATTTT. Its translation is CASSVSGGMVDTQYF. The gene calls are TRBV9 and TRBJ2-3; 9 bases agree with TRBD2. V dropped 2 bases and J dropped 5; count of bases not matched to a gene: 6. CDR1 and CDR2 from the germline V gene are SGDLS and YYNGEE. The CDR3 sequence is 15 residues long.

The V call is TRBV15, the J call TRBJ1-5; 10 positions agree with TRBD1. CDR3 length equals 16 residues. Germline trimming cut 1 base from V and 4 bases from J; bases unmatched to any gene: 4. Germline V gene data show CDR1 as LNHNV and CDR2 as YYDKDF (reference sequence). The CDR3 DNA follows: TGTGCCACCAGCAGAGGACAGGGGGCGAAGAATCAGCCCCAGCATTTT. Translation gives CATSRGQGAKNQPQHF. Combining the CDR3 with reference TRBV15 and TRBJ1-5 gives the whole variable domain DAMVIQNPRYQVTQFGKPVTLSCSQTLNHNVMYWYQQKSSQAPKLLFHYYDKDFNNEADTPDNFQSRRPNTSFCFLDIRSPGLGDTAMYLCATSRGQGAKNQPQHFGDGTRLSIL.

This chain links TRBV4-1 with TRBJ1-2; D is perhaps TRBD1 (5 bases). Germline V gene lookup returns CDR1 MGHRA and CDR2 YSYEKL. V lost 0 bases and J 4 bases, leaving 12 bases between the germline ends. The CDR3 length is 15 residues. The CDR3 region is CASSQDPTQVYGYTF. In DNA, the CDR3 is TGCGCCAGCAGCCAAGACCCAACACAGGTCTATGGCTACACCTTC.

The chain links TRBV5-5 to TRBJ1-1; D is perhaps TRBD1 (5 bases). Germline values: CDR1 SGHKS, CDR2 YYEKEE (reference sequence). Deletions cut 5 bases from V and 4 bases from J, with 21 bases between. This CDR3 region has 16 residues. The CDR3 here is CASSLLPGVGGTEAFF. CDR3 DNA sequence: TGTGCCAGCAGTCTATTGCCTGGTGTGGGGGGCACTGAAGCTTTCTTT.

V gene TRBV3-1 (or the pseudogene TRBV3-2) combines with J gene TRBJ2-1, with D maybe TRBD1 (5 bases). In germline, CDR1 is LGHDT, CDR2 YNNKEL (reference sequence). V was pared by 0 bases and J by 4 bases, with 19 bases between. The CDR3 runs to 18 residues. CDR3 loop: CASSQEGLRVDGYNEQFF. DNA for the CDR3: TGTGCCAGCAGCCAAGAGGGTCTCAGGGTTGATGGGTACAATGAGCAGTTCTTC.

This sequence joins TRBV28 and TRBJ2-7, with TRBD2 as a possible D gene (6 bases). The V gene lost 3 bases and the J gene lost 4 bases, with 7 bases spanning the gap. Germline CDR1 is MDHEN and CDR2 is SYDVKM. The CDR3 totals 12 residues. In DNA, the CDR3 is TGTGCCAGCAGTTTGGAGGGTTACGAGCAGTACTTC. Translation gives CASSLEGYEQYF.

The chain couples TRBV5-1 to TRBJ2-7; D is undetermined. The CDR3 runs to 14 residues. V was shortened by 2 bases and J by 5 bases, with 14 bases between the two germline ends. Germline CDR1 SGHRS, CDR2 YFSETQ. This CDR3 is CASSFEPFSNEQYF. The CDR3 nucleotides read TGCGCCAGCAGCTTCGAGCCGTTTAGTAACGAGCAGTACTTC.

This chain connects TRBV6-5 to TRBJ1-2, with TRBD1 as a possible D gene (6 bases). This CDR3 region has 14 residues. With 7 bases removed from V and 5 bases from J, the gap between germline ends came to 17 bases. Germline V gene lookup returns CDR1 MNHEY and CDR2 SVGAGI. The CDR3 loop is CASTQAGDEYGYTF. The DNA of the CDR3 is TGTGCCAGCACCCAGGCAGGGGACGAATATGGCTACACCTTC.

The chain employs TRBV2 and TRBJ2-1, with TRBD2 matching over 9 bases. The CDR3 totals 14 residues. Germline CDR1 reads SNHLY; CDR2 reads FYNNEI. The V and J ends lost 2 bases and 7 bases, in that order; junction bases with no gene match: 3. CDR3 sequence (DNA): TGTGCCAGCAGTGAAAGGACTAGCGAGAATGAGCAGTTCTTC. Translated, it gives CASSERTSENEQFF.

The CDR3 reads CASSQGQGDQPQHF. Written as DNA, the CDR3 is TGCGCCAGCAGCCAAGGCCAGGGGGATCAGCCCCAGCATTTT. The chain employs TRBV4-1 and TRBJ1-5; 7 positions agree with TRBD1. The CDR3 is made up of 14 amino acids. The junction had 2 bases not matched to a gene; V was cut back by 1 base and J by 5 bases. Germline V CDR1 and CDR2: MGHRA, YSYEKL.

The chain employs TRBV25-1 and TRBJ1-3; D is undetermined. CDR3 length equals 11 residues. Germline V gene data show CDR1 as MGHDK and CDR2 as SYGVNS. The DNA for the CDR3 is TGTGCAACAGCCTCTGGAAACACCATATATTTT. Translating gives CATASGNTIYF.

The J gene is TRBJ2-7, the V gene TRBV7-2; D gene unclear. Germline V CDR1 and CDR2: SGHTA, FQGNSA. V lost 2 bases, J lost 1 base, and 9 bases lay in between. The CDR3 loop spans 14 amino acids. CDR3 residues: CASSLRQASYEQYF. The CDR3 DNA reads TGTGCCAGCAGCTTAAGGCAGGCTTCCTACGAGCAGTACTTC.

The chain couples TRBV7-8 to TRBJ1-5; TRBD1 agrees at 8 bases. CDR3 length: 17 residues. The junction had 6 bases not matched to a gene; V was cut back by 0 bases and J by 2 bases. Germline CDR1 and CDR2: SGHVS and FQNEAQ. CDR3 sequence (DNA): TGTGCCAGCAGCTTAGCAGGTGGACAGGGAGGCAATCAGCCCCAGCATTTT. Translation: CASSLAGGQGGNQPQHF.

The J gene is TRBJ1-4, the V gene TRBV7-9, with 8 bases matching TRBD1. J lost 6 bases, V lost 2 bases, and 5 bases had no gene match. CDR1 and CDR2 (germline): SEHNR, FQNEAQ (reference sequence). This CDR3 has 15 residues. The CDR3 region has the DNA TGTGCCAGCAGCTTACCGGCAGGGGGCGATGAAAAACTGTTTTTT. Encoded protein: CASSLPAGGDEKLFF.

This chain uses TRBV9 with TRBJ2-7, with D possibly matching TRBD1 (6 bases). This CDR3 is 14 amino acids long. The germline V gene has CDR1 SGDLS and CDR2 YYNGEE. The ends were cut back, 2 bases at V and 1 base at J, with 10 bases in the middle. The CDR3 loop reads CASSVGQSSYEQYF. The CDR3 bases are TGTGCCAGCAGCGTCGGACAGTCGTCCTACGAGCAGTACTTC. The full variable domain, with the rest looked up from reference TRBV9 and TRBJ2-7, is DSGVTQTPKHLITATGQRVTLRCSPRSGDLSVYWYQQSLDQGLQFLIQYYNGEERAKGNILERFSAQQFPDLHSELNLSSLELGDSALYFCASSVGQSSYEQYFGPGTRLTVT.